The 21 T cell receptor beta chains reported below all come from one sample, sequenced in a study of CD8 T cells in ankylosing spondylitis. TCRdb independently ran MiXCR on the 5' RACE reads; one entry per CDR3 protein. The sample has about 160,000 distinct CDR3 sequences, approximately 10% seen once. Input material: blood, either unsorted or a sorted T cell fraction (not recorded which). These receptors were taken from a female donor with ankylosing spondylitis or in good health (not recorded which).

J is TRBJ2-1 and V is TRBV30, with 10 bases lining up with TRBD1. With V trimmed by 1 base and J by 3 bases, 0 bases remained unmatched. This CDR3 is built from 14 residues. Germline values: CDR1 GTSNPN, CDR2 SVGIG (reference sequence). The CDR3 here is CAWSGDRGYNEQFF. CDR3 nucleotide sequence: TGTGCCTGGAGTGGGGACAGGGGCTACAATGAGCAGTTCTTC.

This clonotype was seen more than once but under ten times. The chain recombines TRBV29-1 with TRBJ2-1; D might be TRBD2 (5 bases). Trimming shortened V by 0 bases and J by 4 bases, and 13 bases separated the two germline ends. The CDR3 sequence is 15 residues long. CDR1 and CDR2 from the germline V gene are SQVTM and ANQGSEA. This chain's CDR3 is CSVEDVTRGYNEQFF. DNA of the CDR3: TGCAGCGTTGAAGACGTGACCCGCGGGTACAATGAGCAGTTCTTC.

This sequence joins TRBV7-9 and TRBJ1-1; 7 nucleotides agree with TRBD1. V shed 4 bases, J shed 5 bases, and the junction held 4 bases outside the gene matches. Germline assignment: CDR1 SEHNR and CDR2 FQNEAQ (reference sequence). The CDR3 is 13 amino acids. DNA for the CDR3: TGTGCCAGCAGCTGGGACAGTGGGACTGAAGCTTTCTTT. It codes for CASSWDSGTEAFF.

This clonotype was observed a handful of times. This chain uses TRBV5-1 with TRBJ1-1; D uncertain. This CDR3 has 13 residues. Germline loops: CDR1 SGHRS, CDR2 YFSETQ. V was shortened by 0 bases and J by 4 bases, with 7 bases between the two germline ends. The CDR3 loop reads CASSLGVPTEAFF. CDR3 in DNA: TGCGCCAGCAGCTTGGGGGTACCCACTGAAGCTTTCTTT.

The chain links TRBV7-2 to TRBJ2-2, with D possibly being TRBD2 (5 bases). Germline loops: CDR1 SGHTA, CDR2 FQGNSA. The CDR3 loop spans 16 amino acids. The V and J ends lost 5 bases and 6 bases respectively, with 19 bases between them. The CDR3 DNA follows: TGTGCCAGCAGCCCCCTCCGGGGTCCCGTTCCCGGGGAGCTGTTTTTT. This translates into CASSPLRGPVPGELFF.

This chain joins TRBV7-2 and TRBJ2-5; no firm D call. The CDR3 runs to 14 residues. Per the germline V gene, CDR1 is SGHTA and CDR2 is FQGNSA. Trimming shortened V by 0 bases and J by 5 bases, and 10 bases separated the two germline ends. The CDR3 sequence: CASSLAPNRETQYF. CDR3 in DNA: TGTGCCAGCAGCTTAGCCCCTAACCGGGAGACCCAGTACTTC.

This chain joins TRBV20-1 and TRBJ2-2; 10 nucleotides align to TRBD2. The J segment lost 3 bases and the V segment lost 0 bases, leaving 10 bases of the junction unmatched. The CDR3 is 18 amino acids. Germline loops: CDR1 DFQATT, CDR2 SNEGSKA (reference sequence). The CDR3 sequence: CSARDSTELAGYTGELFF. In DNA form, the CDR3 reads TGCAGTGCTAGAGATAGCACAGAACTAGCGGGGTACACCGGGGAGCTGTTTTTT.

This clonotype was seen only a few times. J is TRBJ1-1 and V is TRBV7-8, with D unclear. Germline assignment: CDR1 SGHVS and CDR2 FQNEAQ. Trimming shortened V by 1 base and J by 8 bases, and 14 bases separated the two germline ends. The CDR3 contains 14 residues. For the CDR3, the DNA is TGTGCCAGCAGCTTAGAGGTGGGTTTTGTGGAAGCTTTCTTT. Its translation: CASSLEVGFVEAFF.

In its sample, this clonotype was seen a few times. The chain uses TRBV6-4 and TRBJ2-7, with a tentative D call TRBD1 (6 bases). Trimming left V 7 bases short and J 3 bases short, with 31 bases between. The CDR3 spans 19 residues. Germline V lookup: CDR1 MRHNA, CDR2 SNTAGT. CDR3 protein: CASMLFRPGRTAPNYEQYF. The CDR3 coding sequence is TGTGCCAGCATGCTCTTTCGCCCTGGTCGGACAGCACCAAACTACGAGCAGTACTTC.

In its sample, this clonotype was seen many times. The gene calls are TRBV27 and TRBJ1-1, with D hard to call. The germline CDR1 and CDR2 sequences are MNHEY and SMNVEV (reference sequence). The V gene lost 2 bases and the J gene lost 4 bases, with 8 bases spanning the gap. The CDR3 length is 13 residues. In DNA, the CDR3 is TGTGCCAGCAGTTTAGTCGATGGCACTGAAGCTTTCTTT. It is translated as CASSLVDGTEAFF.

On this clonotype: Being one base from a much bigger clone, this may be a read error. CDR3 sequence (DNA): TGTGCCAGCAGCGCCATCAGAAGGAATGAGCAGTTCTTC. Protein sequence: CASSAIRRNEQFF. The chain joins TRBV12-3 or TRBV12-4 to TRBJ2-1; no clear D. The V end was cut by 6 bases, the J end by 7 bases, with 13 bases between. The CDR3 spans 13 residues.

This clonotype was seen only a few times. The chain links TRBV28 to TRBJ2-7; 11 nucleotides match TRBD2. Trimming cost V 3 bases and J 1 base; bases outside gene matches: 8. Looked up from germline, CDR1 is MDHEN and CDR2 is SYDVKM. This CDR3 is built from 17 residues. The CDR3 nucleotides are TGTGCCAGCAGTTTGGGTCTAGCGGGAGGTCCTTCCTACGAGCAGTACTTC. Encoded protein: CASSLGLAGGPSYEQYF.

A word on this clonotype: One end of the junction fails to match germline, which may point to a read error. The chain recombines TRBV9 with TRBJ2-1; 7 nucleotides match TRBD1. The CDR3 consists of 15 residues. Looked up from germline, CDR1 is SGDLS and CDR2 is YYNGEE. In DNA, the CDR3 is TGTGCCAGCAGCGCAGGACAGGCCTCCGACAATGAGCAGTTCTTC. Protein product: CASSAGQASDNEQFF.

V and J are TRBV4-3 and TRBJ2-1, with 14 bases matching TRBD2. The junction had 10 bases not matched to a gene; V was cut back by 2 bases and J by 4 bases. Germline values: CDR1 LGHNA, CDR2 YSLEER. CDR3 length: 19 residues. The DNA for the CDR3 is TGCGCCAGCAGCCAACGGACTAGCGGGAGGACACATTATTACAATGAGCAGTTCTTC. This translates into CASSQRTSGRTHYYNEQFF.

This clonotype was found a few times. This chain links TRBV3-1 with TRBJ2-7; maybe TRBD1 (5 bases). The CDR3 loop spans 15 amino acids. Trimming took off 5 bases at V and 4 bases at J, with 18 bases between the two ends. CDR1 LGHDT and CDR2 YNNKEL come from the germline V gene (reference sequence). CDR3: CASSSNRYPIYEQYF. The CDR3 DNA is TGTGCCAGCAGCTCTAACAGGTATCCTATATACGAGCAGTACTTC.

J is TRBJ1-1 and V is TRBV20-1; TRBD1 matches at 11 bases. From germline, CDR1 is DFQATT and CDR2 SNEGSKA (reference sequence). Germline trimming cut 1 base from V and 1 base from J; bases unmatched to any gene: 2. This CDR3 comprises 15 residues. The CDR3 nucleotides are TGCAGTGCTAGAGCAGGGACAGGGGGGAACACTGAAGCTTTCTTT. Its translation: CSARAGTGGNTEAFF.

This clonotype has just a few counts. The chain joins TRBV5-1 to TRBJ1-2; D unclear. V shed 0 bases and J shed 4 bases, with 16 bases lying between them. CDR3 length equals 16 residues. Germline CDR1 and CDR2: SGHRS and YFSETQ. CDR3 amino acids: CASSLEAGPQPYGYTF. As DNA, the CDR3 is TGCGCCAGCAGCTTGGAAGCCGGGCCTCAGCCCTATGGCTACACCTTC.

CDR3 protein: CASSLGDLNEQYF. The CDR3 nucleotides are TGTGCCAGTAGTTTGGGGGATTTGAACGAGCAGTACTTC. The rearrangement joins TRBV19 to TRBJ2-7, with D possibly being TRBD1 or TRBD2 (5 bases each). The CDR3 is 13 amino acids. Deletions cut 5 bases from V and 5 bases from J, with 13 bases between. Germline-derived CDR1 and CDR2 are LNHDA and SQIVND (reference sequence).

This clonotype was seen repeatedly, ten times or more. The genes are TRBV4-3 and TRBJ1-2, with D tentatively TRBD1 (6 bases). V was clipped by 1 base and J by 2 bases, with 14 bases between them. Germline V gives CDR1 LGHNA, CDR2 YSLEER. The length of the CDR3 is 16 residues. CDR3 region: CASSQGEWTANYGYTF. CDR3 DNA sequence: TGCGCCAGCAGCCAAGGGGAGTGGACAGCGAACTATGGCTACACCTTC.

The chain combines TRBV25-1 with TRBJ2-1; D tentatively fits TRBD1 or TRBD2 (6 bases each). V dropped 1 base and J dropped 6 bases, with 31 bases sitting between them. This CDR3 region has 21 residues. Looked up from germline, CDR1 is MGHDK and CDR2 is SYGVNS. The CDR3 DNA follows: TGTGCCAGCAGTGAATCAATCGAGGGGGGAGTTTGGGCCTCCTTAGGCAATGAGCAGTTCTTC. Translated: CASSESIEGGVWASLGNEQFF.

This clonotype has just a few counts. The gene calls are TRBV27 and TRBJ1-6; TRBD1 aligns across 9 bases. The germline V gene encodes CDR1 MNHEY and CDR2 SMNVEV (reference sequence). Trimming took 2 bases from V and 11 from J; bases not matched to a gene: 4. The length of the CDR3 is 14 residues. As DNA, the CDR3 is TGTGCCAGCAGTTTAGGGACAGGGTCCCCACCCCTCCACTTT. It yields the protein CASSLGTGSPPLHF.